A selection of T cell receptor beta chains follows, all from one sample in a study of cytomegalovirus exposure and HLA in healthy donors. The protocol was immunoSEQ multiplex PCR, while the TCRdb copy is restricted to in-frame clones and leaves out a portion. The data show 100,000 to 150,000 clones, with around four fifths seen just once and about 7.5% held by the top ten. Input material: PBMCs. All receptors derive from a woman between 45 and 65 years old in good health and CMV-seropositive. Each CDR3 is given with its conserved first and last residue. The D gene is left open where the match is weak. Size is stated for part of the rows, as once, few or many counts, or as a class when the clone is expanded.

J	V	D	size	DNA	CDR3
TRBJ1-1	TRBV6-5	.	few	TGTGCCACCCACATAAGGAACACTGAAGCTTTCTTT	CATHIRNTEAFF
TRBJ1-2	TRBV6-5	TRBD1	few	TGTGCCAGCACCTCAGGGACAGGCTATGGCTACACCTTC	CASTSGTGYGYTF
TRBJ1-3	TRBV5-1	.	.	TGCGCCAGCAGAACACAGGACTCTGGAAACACCATATATTTT	CASRTQDSGNTIYF
TRBJ1-2	TRBV29-1	.	.	TGCAGCGTTGAAGACGACGGGGGAGGCTACACCTTC	CSVEDDGGGYTF
TRBJ1-5	TRBV9	.	.	TGTGCCAGCAGCCCTTCAGGGTCCTCCAATCAGCCCCAGCATTTT	CASSPSGSSNQPQHF
TRBJ1-4	TRBV5-5	.	.	TGTGCCAGCAGCCCTGACAGTGGGGTTACTAATGAAAAACTGTTTTTT	CASSPDSGVTNEKLFF
TRBJ1-2	TRBV7-9	.	.	TGTGCCAGCAGCTACTCACAGGGTTACACCTTC	CASSYSQGYTF
TRBJ2-3	TRBV4-2	TRBD1	few	TGTGCCAGCAGCCGACGTTGGGACAGGAGCACAGATACGCAGTATTTT	CASSRRWDRSTDTQYF
TRBJ1-2	TRBV5-6	.	medium-sized	TGTGCCAGCAGCTTGGGAGGTCTCATCTATGGCTACACCTTC	CASSLGGLIYGYTF
TRBJ1-1	TRBV19	.	.	TGTGCCAGTACCGGGCGGCAGGTCGAGGGAGCTTTCTTT	CASTGRQVEGAFF
TRBJ2-2	TRBV9	TRBD1	few	TGTGCCAGCAGCGAAGGGGGGACAGGGAACCCCGGGGAGCTGTTTTTT	CASSEGGTGNPGELFF
TRBJ2-7	TRBV7-2	TRBD2	few	TGTGCCAGCAGCCCCCAAGTAAGCGGGGCATGGGCCTACGAGCAGTACTTC	CASSPQVSGAWAYEQYF
TRBJ2-5	TRBV10-3	.	once	TGTGCCAGTAAGGGAGGGGGAGAGACCCAGTACTTC	CASKGGGETQYF
TRBJ1-2	TRBV18	.	.	TGTGCCAGCTCACCAGGAGTTAACTATGGCTACACCTTC	CASSPGVNYGYTF
TRBJ2-1	TRBV10-1	.	.	TGCGCCAGCAGTAACCAACGGGATTCGGGGAGCGATGAGCAGTTCTTC	CASSNQRDSGSDEQFF
TRBJ2-7	TRBV2	TRBD1	few	TGTGCCAGCTACAGGGGTGGATACGAGCAGTACTTC	CASYRGGYEQYF
TRBJ1-4	TRBV6-1	.	.	TGTGCCAGCAGTGGAGGACAACACCCTGAAAAACTGTTTTTT	CASSGGQHPEKLFF
TRBJ1-1	TRBV19	.	once	TGTGCCAGTAGTGCGCTCCAAGCTGAAGCTTTCTTT	CASSALQAEAFF
TRBJ1-4	TRBV2	TRBD1	few	TGTGCCACCAAATCTGACAGGGGCCGCCTGTTTTTT	CATKSDRGRLFF
TRBJ1-5	TRBV30	.	.	TGTGCCTGGAGTCGGACAGGCAATCAGCCCCAGCATTTT	CAWSRTGNQPQHF
TRBJ2-1	TRBV7-8	TRBD2	once	TGTGCCAGCAGCCATCTAGCGGAAGCCCCCAATGAGCAGTTCTTC	CASSHLAEAPNEQFF
TRBJ2-1	TRBV11-2	.	.	TGTGCCAGCAGCTTAGACGCAGGGGCCGACAATGAGCAGTTCTTC	CASSLDAGADNEQFF
TRBJ1-2	TRBV6-5	.	.	TGTGCCAGCCGATGGGGGGCTAACTATGGCTACACCTTC	CASRWGANYGYTF
TRBJ1-5	TRBV29-1	TRBD1	.	TGCAGCGTTTCCGGAGGGGGCGATCAGCCCCAGCATTTT	CSVSGGGDQPQHF
TRBJ2-5	TRBV7-9	TRBD2	few	TGTGCCAGCAGCACCTTGCGGGAGCAAGAGACCCAGTACTTC	CASSTLREQETQYF